These 8 T cell receptor beta chains originate from one sample sequenced in a study of shared clonotypes between healthy human individuals. The protocol was immunoSEQ multiplex PCR, while the TCRdb copy is restricted to in-frame clones and leaves out a portion. Of about 2.4 million clones in the sample, roughly 93% are singletons; the top ten hold roughly 0.39%. What was sequenced was naive CD4+ T cells from PBMCs. The sample's subset: CD45RA+ positively selected. The receptors originated from a man aged 18-30 years in good health. Some clones in this sample may be carry-over from other donors' samples.

This clone was observed once. J is TRBJ2-7 and V is TRBV5-8; TRBD2 matches at 11 bases. The CDR3 has 15 residues. Germline values: CDR1 SGHTS, CDR2 YDEGEE. The junction had 4 bases not matched to a gene; V was cut back by 2 bases and J by 3 bases. The CDR3 is CASSFTSGRFYEQYF. CDR3 nucleotides: TGTGCCAGCAGCTTCACTAGCGGGAGATTCTACGAGCAGTACTTC. Complete variable domain (other parts from reference TRBV5-8 and TRBJ2-7): EAGVTQSPTHLIKTRGQQATLRCSPISGHTSVYWYQQALGLGLQFLLWYDEGEERNRGNFPPRFSGRQFPNYSSELNVNALELEDSALYLCASSFTSGRFYEQYFGPGTRLTVT.

A note on this clone: Germline and junction disagree at one end, which may indicate a read error. The genes are TRBV7-9 and TRBJ2-7; possibly TRBD1 for D (5 bases). The CDR3 consists of 14 residues. In germline, CDR1 is SEHNR, CDR2 FQNEAQ (reference sequence). CDR3 nucleotide sequence: TGTGCCAGCAGTTTAGGGGCCAGCTTGAACGAGCAGTACTTC. As protein: CASSLGASLNEQYF.

This sequence joins TRBV9 and TRBJ2-7, with no clear D. The CDR3 runs to 14 residues. CDR1 is SGDLS, CDR2 YYNGEE, per germline. The V end lost 0 bases, the J end lost 7 bases, and 14 bases lay between the germline ends. The DNA of the CDR3 is TGTGCCAGCAGCGTAGATGGGGTCGTAGGTGAGCAGTACTTC. Translation: CASSVDGVVGEQYF.

The chain couples TRBV7-3 to TRBJ1-1, with a possible D match to TRBD1 (5 bases). Germline V gene sequence: CDR1 SGHTA, CDR2 FQGTGA. The CDR3 is 15 residues long. Trimming shortened V by 0 bases and J by 1 base, and 9 bases separated the two germline ends. The CDR3 DNA is TGTGCCAGCAGCTTAACGCCAGGGTCGAACACTGAAGCTTTCTTT. Protein: CASSLTPGSNTEAFF.

This clone was counted a single time. V usage is TRBV28 and J usage is TRBJ1-2, with D perhaps TRBD1 (5 bases). Trimming took 3 bases from V and 4 from J, leaving 12 bases between them. The CDR3 has 14 residues. Germline values: CDR1 MDHEN, CDR2 SYDVKM. As DNA, the CDR3 is TGTGCCAGCAGTTTGGCAGGGAGAGTCTATGGCTACACCTTC. It codes for CASSLAGRVYGYTF.

V gene TRBV12-5 combines with J gene TRBJ2-1, with 16 bases identical to TRBD2. This CDR3 is 18 amino acids long. The junction had 5 bases not matched to a gene; V was cut back by 6 bases and J by 0 bases. CDR1 and CDR2 from the germline V gene are LGHNT and FRNRAP. The CDR3 is CASGVGLAGGDSYNEQFF. In nucleotides, the CDR3 is TGTGCTAGTGGGGTGGGACTAGCGGGAGGGGACTCCTACAATGAGCAGTTCTTC.

This chain links TRBV7-3 with TRBJ2-1; TRBD2 agrees at 13 bases. The CDR3 extends over 15 amino acids. The V segment lost 5 bases and the J segment 7 bases; nucleotides outside the gene matches: 5. The germline CDR1 and CDR2 sequences are SGHTA and FQGTGA. CDR3 residues: CASSEGTSGANEQFF. In DNA, the CDR3 is TGTGCCAGCAGCGAAGGGACTAGCGGGGCAAATGAGCAGTTCTTC.

This chain connects TRBV29-1 to TRBJ2-1, with D maybe TRBD2 (6 bases). The CDR3 contains 14 residues. Per germline, CDR1 SQVTM and CDR2 ANQGSEA. Between the trimmed V and J ends, which lost 3 bases and 10 bases, there was a span of 19 bases. CDR3 coding DNA: TGCAGCGTTGAGAGCGGGCCGTACGCTGGGGAGCAGTTCTTC. Translating gives CSVESGPYAGEQFF.